A selection of T cell receptor beta chains follows, all from one sample in a study of T cell changes during pregnancy in multiple sclerosis. Measured with immunoSEQ multiplex PCR; TCRdb has only the in-frame clones, and not every one. The sample has fewer than 85,000 clones, 92% seen once. The material sequenced was peripheral blood, taken in the second trimester of pregnancy. The receptors here all came from a female donor with multiple sclerosis, enrolled in a pregnancy study. CDR3s include the opening cysteine and the closing phenylalanine or tryptophan. Each record gives: clone size, D gene, V gene, CDR3 length, J gene, CDR3 DNA, CDR3 protein. The D gene is left open where the match is weak. A row's size may be missing; if present it is once, few, many or a size class.

>NA|NA|TRBV5-1|14|TRBJ1-1
TGCGCCAGCAGCTTGGACGCGCGGAACACTGAAGCTTTCTTT
CASSLDARNTEAFF
>NA|NA|TRBV4-3|15|TRBJ1-6
TGCGCCAGCAGCTTACAGGGTGGTATGGATTCACCCCTCCACTTT
CASSLQGGMDSPLHF
>once|NA|TRBV5-5|15|TRBJ1-6
TGTGCCAGCACCTCAAGAGGGTTTGATAATTCACCCCTCCACTTT
CASTSRGFDNSPLHF
>few|NA|TRBV28|13|TRBJ1-2
TGTGCCAGCAGTTGGCGAGGGATCTATGGCTACACCTTC
CASSWRGIYGYTF
>NA|TRBD1|TRBV4-3|18|TRBJ1-5
TGCGCCAGCAGCCAAGATCTGGGGACAGCTTATAGCAATCAGCCCCAGCATTTT
CASSQDLGTAYSNQPQHF
>NA|TRBD2|TRBV30|14|TRBJ2-5
TGTGCCTGGAGCTCGGGGCTAGCGGGTGAGACCCAGTACTTC
CAWSSGLAGETQYF
>NA|TRBD1|TRBV7-6|17|TRBJ1-3
TGTGCCAGCAGCTTAAAGGGACAGGGGGTTGCTGGAAACACCATATATTTT
CASSLKGQGVAGNTIYF
>NA|TRBD2|TRBV5-5|16|TRBJ2-6
TGTGCCAGCAGCTTACTAGCGGGAGTTGGGGCCAACGTCCTGACTTTC
CASSLLAGVGANVLTF
>NA|NA|TRBV5-1|14|TRBJ1-2
TGCGCCAGCAGCGGAGGGCGTCCTCCCTATGGCTACACCTTC
CASSGGRPPYGYTF
>NA|TRBD1|TRBV10-1|14|TRBJ1-4
TGCGCCAGCAGGGACAGGGGGCAGATTGAAAAACTGTTTTTT
CASRDRGQIEKLFF
>few|NA|TRBV6-5|13|TRBJ1-2
TGTGCCAGCAGTTACACTGGGGAGTATGGCTACACCTTC
CASSYTGEYGYTF
>NA|TRBD1|TRBV7-3|14|TRBJ2-4
TGTGCCAGCAGCTCCTCCGGGACAGGGGACATTCAGTACTTC
CASSSSGTGDIQYF
>once|TRBD2|TRBV5-6|16|TRBJ2-5
TGTGCCAGCAGCGCCGGACTAGCGGGGGCCAAAGAGACCCAGTACTTC
CASSAGLAGAKETQYF
>NA|NA|TRBV18|14|TRBJ2-1
TGTGCCAGCTCATTCACAGGGTACTACAATGAGCAGTTCTTC
CASSFTGYYNEQFF
>NA|NA|TRBV11-2|15|TRBJ2-5
TGTGCCAGCAGCTTAGGGGTTAGCCAGTCTGGGACCCAGTACTTC
CASSLGVSQSGTQYF
>NA|TRBD2|TRBV6-5|12|TRBJ2-7
TGTGCCAGCGCACTAGCGGGAGGCGAGCAGTACTTC
CASALAGGEQYF
>NA|TRBD2|TRBV28|17|TRBJ2-2
TGTGCCAGCAGTCCCTGGGCGGGAGGGAGACATTCGGGGGAGCTGTTTTTT
CASSPWAGGRHSGELFF
>NA|NA|TRBV2|16|TRBJ1-6
TGTGCCAGCAGTGAACAGGGAAGAGTAAATAATTCACCCCTCCACTTT
CASSEQGRVNNSPLHF
>NA|TRBD1|TRBV19|15|TRBJ1-4
TGTGCCAGTAGTCTCGGGACAGGGGGCAGTGAAAAACTGTTTTTT
CASSLGTGGSEKLFF
>NA|NA|TRBV30|13|TRBJ1-1
TGTGCCTGGAGGGAAACAGGGAACGGTGAAGCTTTCTTT
CAWRETGNGEAFF
>few|TRBD1|TRBV5-1|16|TRBJ2-7
TGCGCCAGCAGCTTACCAGAAACAGGGGAAACCTACGAGCAGTACTTC
CASSLPETGETYEQYF
>NA|NA|TRBV19|15|TRBJ1-2
TGTGCCAGTAGTCCTAGGACAACGTTTAACTATGGCTACACCTTC
CASSPRTTFNYGYTF
>NA|TRBD2|TRBV5-1|15|TRBJ2-1
TGCGCCAGCAGCATGACTAGCGGGTATTACAATGAGCAGTTCTTC
CASSMTSGYYNEQFF
>NA|TRBD2|TRBV4-1|16|TRBJ2-1
TGCGCCAGCAGCCCCACTACTAGCGGGGGCTACAATGAGCAGTTCTTC
CASSPTTSGGYNEQFF
>NA|NA|TRBV19|15|TRBJ2-7
TGTGCCAGTAGTAAGGGGTCAGCCTTTCCCTACGAGCAGTACTTC
CASSKGSAFPYEQYF
>NA|NA|TRBV5-1|14|TRBJ2-5
TGCGCCAGCGGCCTGGACGGGGGAAAAGAGACCCAGTACTTC
CASGLDGGKETQYF
>NA|NA|TRBV6-5|14|TRBJ2-7
TGTGCCAGCAGTTACAGTGACGGGTCCTACGAGCAGTACTTC
CASSYSDGSYEQYF
>NA|TRBD1|TRBV14|21|TRBJ2-6
TGTGCCAGCAGCCAAGATCTTTGGGTGCGGGGACAGGGATCTGGGGCCAACGTCCTGACTTTC
CASSQDLWVRGQGSGANVLTF
>NA|TRBD1|TRBV4-2|16|TRBJ2-7
TGTGCCAGCAGCCAAGCCGCCCGGGACAGGTCGTACGAGCAGTACTTC
CASSQAARDRSYEQYF
>NA|NA|TRBV6-5|15|TRBJ1-1
TGTGCCAGCAGTCCCGCAGGGGTCCAGGGGACTGAAGCTTTCTTT
CASSPAGVQGTEAFF
>NA|TRBD1|TRBV5-1|16|TRBJ1-1
TGCGCCAGCAGCTTCGGACAGGGGGCTAAGAACACTGAAGCTTTCTTT
CASSFGQGAKNTEAFF
>few|TRBD1|TRBV6-1|15|TRBJ1-2
TGTGCCAGCAGCCCCAGACAGGGCACGGGGGTAGGCTACACCTTC
CASSPRQGTGVGYTF
>NA|NA|TRBV6-5|13|TRBJ2-2
TGTGCCAGCACCCCTGTCAACACCGGGGAGCTGTTTTTT
CASTPVNTGELFF
>NA|TRBD1|TRBV7-3|15|TRBJ1-1
TGTGCCAGCAGCTCCGGGACAGGACTGAACACTGAAGCTTTCTTT
CASSSGTGLNTEAFF
>once|TRBD1|TRBV27|15|TRBJ1-3
TGTGCCAGCAGTATGACAGGGTCCCTCGGAAACACCATATATTTT
CASSMTGSLGNTIYF
>once|NA|TRBV7-9|16|TRBJ2-2
TGTGCCAGCAGCCCGGGCAGGGCCCTCAACACCGGGGAGCTGTTTTTT
CASSPGRALNTGELFF
>NA|NA|TRBV6-1|15|TRBJ1-5
TGTGCCAGCAGTGAAGGTAACACCCGGGATCAGCCCCAGCATTTT
CASSEGNTRDQPQHF
>few|NA|TRBV5-4|12|TRBJ2-1
TGTGCCAGCAGCTTGGAGCTGCTAGAGCAGTTCTTC
CASSLELLEQFF
>NA|TRBD1|TRBV7-9|16|TRBJ1-2
TGTGCCAGCAGCTTAAAGGACAGGGGAGTTTACTATGGCTACACCTTC
CASSLKDRGVYYGYTF
>NA|TRBD2|TRBV7-9|17|TRBJ2-1
TGTGCCATCTACCCTAATAGCGGGAGGGCGGAGGACAATGAGCAGTTCTTC
CAIYPNSGRAEDNEQFF
>NA|TRBD1|TRBV11-3|15|TRBJ2-3
TGTGCCAGCAGCTTTGGACAGGGGCCCACAGATACGCAGTATTTT
CASSFGQGPTDTQYF
>NA|TRBD2|TRBV25-1|16|TRBJ2-5
TGTGCCAGCCGCCCGCCCGGCGGGAGGGCGGTTGAGACCCAGTACTTC
CASRPPGGRAVETQYF
>NA|TRBD1|TRBV5-1|13|TRBJ1-2
TGCGCCAGCGCACCGGGACAGGGTCTTGGCTACACCTTC
CASAPGQGLGYTF
>NA|NA|TRBV5-4|14|TRBJ1-1
TGTGCCAGCAGCCCCGGCGGGGCAAAGGTGTCAGCTTTCTTT
CASSPGGAKVSAFF
>NA|TRBD1|TRBV7-2|16|TRBJ2-1
TGTGCCAGCAGCTCACGGACAGGGCTAACCTACAATGAGCAGTTCTTC
CASSSRTGLTYNEQFF
>NA|NA|TRBV9|15|TRBJ2-5
TGTGCCAGCAGCGTAGCTCCAGGGGAAGTGGAGACCCAGTACTTC
CASSVAPGEVETQYF
>NA|NA|TRBV7-3|13|TRBJ2-7
TGTGCCAGCAGCTTAAACCCTAAGAGCGAGCAGTACTTC
CASSLNPKSEQYF
>NA|NA|TRBV5-1|18|TRBJ2-5
TGCGCCAGCAGCTGGACCCCCGCATCGACTAGTTTCGGAGAGACCCAGTACTTC
CASSWTPASTSFGETQYF
>NA|TRBD2|TRBV9|19|TRBJ2-1
TGTGCCAGCAGCGTAGGTCATATAGGAGGCGGGAGCTCCTACAATGAGCAGTTCTTC
CASSVGHIGGGSSYNEQFF
>NA|NA|TRBV11-2|14|TRBJ2-7
TGTGCCAGCAGCTTAGTCGGGGGATCCTACGAGCAGTACTTC
CASSLVGGSYEQYF
>NA|NA|TRBV28|13|TRBJ2-7
TGTGCCAGCAGCACCGACAACTCCTACGAGCAGTACTTC
CASSTDNSYEQYF
>few|NA|TRBV19|16|TRBJ1-3
TGTGCCAGTCGTGACCCGGGATCACCTAGAGGAAACACCATATATTTT
CASRDPGSPRGNTIYF